This T cell receptor beta chain was observed in a study of identifying expanded T cells in peripheral blood. On this clone: Its antigen is unknown.

Study-wide results and limits: Variance in clone template counts between roughly two-week samples significantly increased with total template count across all healthy donors. Over approximately two and four weeks, about 17 and 20 clones changed, versus approximately 1.2 between replicates.

Healthy donors had no documented immune events, such as infections, while sampled. TCRdb's copy holds only in-frame clones and misses some; the assay was immunoSEQ multiplex PCR. This table has around 120,000 clones, around 88% appearing once. The germline V gene has CDR1 MNHEY and CDR2 SMNVEV (reference sequence). The V end was cut by 6 bases, the J end by 0 bases, with 12 bases between. The CDR3 spans 16 residues. The chain has TRBV27 and TRBJ1-6, with TRBD1 as a possible D gene (5 bases). The sample comprised blood. The sequence derives from a person aged 18 to 69 in good health. The CDR3 is CASSRDRRSYNSPLHF. The CDR3, as DNA: TGTGCCAGCAGCCGGGACCGACGCTCCTATAATTCACCCCTCCACTTT.